This paragraph covers one T cell receptor beta chain sequence. Its antigen is unidentified. The data were obtained in a study of T-cell memory formation after mild COVID-19. 5'RACE with constant-segment primers yielded barcoded, UMI-tagged TCR alpha and TCR beta cDNA libraries. TCRdb fed the 5' RACE reads into MiXCR, producing one record per CDR3 protein. The repertoire has a few hundred thousand distinct CDR3 sequences, just under 20% of them found once; the top ten carry 21%. CDR1 is SGHRS and CDR2 is YFSETQ in the germline V gene. This CDR3 has 12 residues. V lost 7 bases, J lost 5 bases, and 12 bases lay in between. Study-wide findings and caveats: The pre-infection memory compartment contained some responding clones, suggesting cross-reactive memory joined.

The chain uses TRBV5-1 and TRBJ2-5; weak D call: TRBD2 (6 bases). Sequencing was performed on PBMCs or a T cell subset sorted from them (not recorded which). This clonotype originated in a man younger than 30 who had mild COVID-19 (a few samples of this study predate the infection). Cell type and time point are not known. The CDR3 DNA follows: TGCGCCAGCGGTGGGGGGTCCGAGACCCAGTACTTC. Amino acids: CASGGGSETQYF.